A selection of T cell receptor beta chains follows, all from one sample in a study of regulatory T cells in long-lasting Graves disease. Each CDR3 protein gets one entry after TCRdb re-called the multiplex PCR reads with MiXCR. The table records 350,000 to 450,000 distinct CDR3 sequences, 15% of them present only once. These data were likewise used in another study, on T cells in Graves' hyperthyroidism and ophthalmopathy.

The specimen comprised peripheral blood mononuclear cells (PBMCs), sampled at new diagnosis, from a patient treated with antithyroid drugs. The receptors stem from a woman in her forties with Graves disease. The CDR3 runs from the conserved cysteine through the conserved F or W. Each record gives: clone size, V gene, J gene, D gene, CDR3 DNA, CDR3 protein. The D gene is left open where the match is weak. Rows may omit the clone size; those that give it use once, few, many or a size class.

abundance: NA
v_gene: TRBV6-1
j_gene: TRBJ1-5
d_gene: NA
CDR3nt: TGTGCCAGCACCCTATGGGGTCGGGACAATCAGCCCCAGCATTTT
CDR3aa: CASTLWGRDNQPQHF

abundance: NA
v_gene: TRBV27
j_gene: TRBJ1-6
d_gene: TRBD1
CDR3nt: TGTGCCAGCAGTTTATTGGGGGACAGTAGTTCACCCCTCCACTTT
CDR3aa: CASSLLGDSSSPLHF

abundance: many
v_gene: TRBV28
j_gene: TRBJ2-3
d_gene: TRBD2
CDR3nt: TGTGCCAGCAGTTTAACTAGCGGTGACACAGATACGCAGTATTTT
CDR3aa: CASSLTSGDTDTQYF

abundance: many
v_gene: TRBV2
j_gene: TRBJ1-1
d_gene: NA
CDR3nt: TGTGCCAGCAGTGATATTGGGGCAGTGGACACTGAAGCTTTCTTT
CDR3aa: CASSDIGAVDTEAFF

abundance: many
v_gene: TRBV9
j_gene: TRBJ1-1
d_gene: TRBD1
CDR3nt: TGTGCCAGCAGCTTGGACAGGGAAGGGACTGAAGCTTTCTTT
CDR3aa: CASSLDREGTEAFF

abundance: many
v_gene: TRBV2
j_gene: TRBJ1-5
d_gene: NA
CDR3nt: TGTGCCAGCAGTGAAGGGACAACCTCCTATCAGCCCCAGCATTTT
CDR3aa: CASSEGTTSYQPQHF

abundance: many
v_gene: TRBV5-1
j_gene: TRBJ2-7
d_gene: TRBD1
CDR3nt: TGTGCCAGCTCACCCGGACAGGGGGTCTACGAGCAGTACTTC
CDR3aa: CASSPGQGVYEQYF

abundance: many
v_gene: TRBV7-3
j_gene: TRBJ2-7
d_gene: NA
CDR3nt: TGTGCCAGCAGCCCAGGGGGAGCGGGAGAGTACGAGCAGTACTTC
CDR3aa: CASSPGGAGEYEQYF

abundance: few
v_gene: TRBV20-1
j_gene: TRBJ2-2
d_gene: TRBD2
CDR3nt: TGCAGTGCTAGAGATTCGGGGGGAGCAAGGTCCGGGGAGCTGTTTTTT
CDR3aa: CSARDSGGARSGELFF

abundance: NA
v_gene: TRBV7-9
j_gene: TRBJ2-7
d_gene: TRBD2
CDR3nt: TGTGCCAGCAGCTTAGATAGGGGGACTAGCGTAGCCTACGAGCAGTACTTC
CDR3aa: CASSLDRGTSVAYEQYF

abundance: many
v_gene: TRBV10-3
j_gene: TRBJ1-1
d_gene: NA
CDR3nt: TGTGCCATCAGTGAGTCTATACTAACAGGGACTGAAGCTTTCTTT
CDR3aa: CAISESILTGTEAFF

abundance: many
v_gene: TRBV25-1
j_gene: TRBJ2-5
d_gene: TRBD1
CDR3nt: TGTGCCAGCAGTGAGGGGACAGGGGTCATGGGGGAGACCCAGTACTTC
CDR3aa: CASSEGTGVMGETQYF

abundance: NA
v_gene: TRBV6-2/TRBV6-3
j_gene: TRBJ1-2
d_gene: NA
CDR3nt: TGTGCCAGCAGTTACTCGACTCAGGGAGGATGGTATGGCTACACCTTC
CDR3aa: CASSYSTQGGWYGYTF

abundance: many
v_gene: TRBV6-2/TRBV6-3
j_gene: TRBJ2-7
d_gene: NA
CDR3nt: TGTGCCAGCAGTTACGGGCAATCCAGCTCCTACGAGCAGTACTTC
CDR3aa: CASSYGQSSSYEQYF

abundance: NA
v_gene: TRBV5-1
j_gene: TRBJ2-3
d_gene: TRBD2
CDR3nt: TGCGCCAGCAGTGGGGGGGAATTCACAGATACGCAGTATTTT
CDR3aa: CASSGGEFTDTQYF

abundance: many
v_gene: TRBV30
j_gene: TRBJ2-7
d_gene: NA
CDR3nt: TGTGCCTGGAGTCCGGGGGACGAGCAGTACTTC
CDR3aa: CAWSPGDEQYF

abundance: NA
v_gene: TRBV20-1
j_gene: TRBJ2-1
d_gene: TRBD1
CDR3nt: TGCAGTGCTAACAGGGGTCGTGGCAATGAGCAGTTCTTC
CDR3aa: CSANRGRGNEQFF

abundance: many
v_gene: TRBV15
j_gene: TRBJ1-1
d_gene: NA
CDR3nt: TGTGCCACCAGCGGACCCGACCGGTTTGAAATTTTCTTT
CDR3aa: CATSGPDRFEIFF

abundance: few
v_gene: TRBV6-2/TRBV6-3
j_gene: TRBJ2-7
d_gene: TRBD2
CDR3nt: TGTACCAGCAGTGCCTTGCGGGAGGGCCTACGCGATACGAACTTC
CDR3aa: CTSSALREGLRDTNF

abundance: few
v_gene: TRBV5-1
j_gene: TRBJ2-6
d_gene: TRBD2
CDR3nt: TGCGCCAGCAGCTTGGCCGCGGGGGGGGCCGGGGCCAACGTCCTGACTTTC
CDR3aa: CASSLAAGGAGANVLTF

abundance: NA
v_gene: TRBV20-1
j_gene: TRBJ2-1
d_gene: NA
CDR3nt: TGCAGTACCCGCACATCCGTACACAATGAGCAGTTCTTC
CDR3aa: CSTRTSVHNEQFF

abundance: many
v_gene: TRBV30
j_gene: TRBJ2-7
d_gene: TRBD2
CDR3nt: TGTGCCTGGAGTGTCGGGGGGGGCTCCTACGAGCAGTACTTC
CDR3aa: CAWSVGGGSYEQYF

abundance: many
v_gene: TRBV7-8
j_gene: TRBJ1-4
d_gene: NA
CDR3nt: TGTGCCAGCAGCTTAGCGGCAGGGAGGTTTGGAGATGAAAAACTGTTTTTT
CDR3aa: CASSLAAGRFGDEKLFF

abundance: NA
v_gene: TRBV5-5
j_gene: TRBJ2-1
d_gene: TRBD2
CDR3nt: TGTGCCAGCAGCAAGGGACTAGCGGGAGAGACTGAGCAGTTCTTC
CDR3aa: CASSKGLAGETEQFF

abundance: few
v_gene: TRBV11-2
j_gene: TRBJ2-7
d_gene: TRBD1
CDR3nt: TGTGCCAGCAGCTTGGAGGGGACAGGGCCCCGAGCCTACGAGCAGTACTTC
CDR3aa: CASSLEGTGPRAYEQYF

abundance: many
v_gene: TRBV5-1
j_gene: TRBJ2-1
d_gene: TRBD2
CDR3nt: TGCGCCAGCAGCTTGCTTAGCGGGACCTCCTACAATGAGCAGTTCTTC
CDR3aa: CASSLLSGTSYNEQFF

abundance: many
v_gene: TRBV2
j_gene: TRBJ2-5
d_gene: NA
CDR3nt: TGTGCCAGCAGGTTTAGCAGCCAAGAGACCCAGTACTTC
CDR3aa: CASRFSSQETQYF

abundance: few
v_gene: TRBV5-1
j_gene: TRBJ1-2
d_gene: NA
CDR3nt: TGCGCCAGCAGCTTGGGACCTGGATCTGGCTACACCTTC
CDR3aa: CASSLGPGSGYTF